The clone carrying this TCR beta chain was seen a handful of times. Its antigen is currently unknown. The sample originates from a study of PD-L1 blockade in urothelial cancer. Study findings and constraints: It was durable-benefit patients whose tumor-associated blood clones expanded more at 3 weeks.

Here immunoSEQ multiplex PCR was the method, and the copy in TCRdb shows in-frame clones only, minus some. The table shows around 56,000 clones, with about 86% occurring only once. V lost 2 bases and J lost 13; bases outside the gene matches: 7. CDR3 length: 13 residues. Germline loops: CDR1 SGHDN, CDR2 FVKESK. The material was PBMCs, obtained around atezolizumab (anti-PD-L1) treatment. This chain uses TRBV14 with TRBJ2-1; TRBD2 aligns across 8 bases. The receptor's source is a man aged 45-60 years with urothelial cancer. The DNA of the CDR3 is TGTGCCAGCAGCCAAAGTATGGTAGCGGGACAGTTCTTC. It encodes CASSQSMVAGQFF.